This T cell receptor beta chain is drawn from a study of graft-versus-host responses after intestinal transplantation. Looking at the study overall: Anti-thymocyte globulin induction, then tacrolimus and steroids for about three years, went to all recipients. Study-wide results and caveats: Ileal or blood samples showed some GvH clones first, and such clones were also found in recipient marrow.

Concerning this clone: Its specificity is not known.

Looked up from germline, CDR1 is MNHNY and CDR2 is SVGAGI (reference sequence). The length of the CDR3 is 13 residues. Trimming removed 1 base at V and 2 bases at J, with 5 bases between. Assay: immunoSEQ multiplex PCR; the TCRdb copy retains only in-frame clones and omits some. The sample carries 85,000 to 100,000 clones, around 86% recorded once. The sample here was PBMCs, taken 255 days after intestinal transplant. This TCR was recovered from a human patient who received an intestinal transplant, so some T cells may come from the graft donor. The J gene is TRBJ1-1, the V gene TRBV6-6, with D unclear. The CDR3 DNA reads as TGTGCCAGCAGTTACTTGACTAACACTGAAGCTTTCTTT. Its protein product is CASSYLTNTEAFF.